The 8 T cell receptor beta chains below were found in one sample sequenced in a study of T cells in Graves' hyperthyroidism and ophthalmopathy. TCR beta CDR3 regions were amplified from RNA transcripts. The TCR CDR3 first-round RT-PCR relied on the HTBI primer set. TCRdb recomputed calls from the multiplex PCR reads with MiXCR, one row per CDR3 protein. The table has 340,000 or so distinct CDR3 sequences, around 23% seen once. Material for sequencing was blood. These receptors originate from a woman aged 45-65 years with Graves' hyperthyroidism.

This clonotype was detected many times. This chain uses TRBV20-1 with TRBJ2-7; D is undetermined. Germline V gene sequence: CDR1 DFQATT, CDR2 SNEGSKA (reference sequence). Trimming pared 4 bases from V and 0 bases from J, leaving 13 bases between. The CDR3 runs 14 residues. The CDR3 reads CSAKRTPSSYEQYF. The CDR3 bases are TGCAGTGCTAAACGCACCCCAAGCTCCTACGAGCAGTACTTC.

This chain connects TRBV12-3 or TRBV12-4 to TRBJ2-3, with 7 bases aligning to TRBD2. Trimming removed 5 bases from V and 5 bases from J; junction bases left unmatched: 16. The CDR3 sequence is 17 residues long. The chain's CDR3 is CASSPVPGGSFRDTQYF. The CDR3 bases are TGTGCCAGCAGTCCCGTGCCGGGAGGTTCTTTCAGAGATACGCAGTATTTT.

This clonotype was seen repeatedly, ten times or more. The rearrangement links TRBV10-3 to TRBJ1-6; no clear D. Trimming left V 4 bases short and J 4 bases short, with 2 bases between. The V gene's germline CDR1 is ENHRY and CDR2 SYGVKD. The CDR3 sequence is 12 residues long. The CDR3 DNA follows: TGTGCCATCAGTGGTTATAATTCACCCCTCCACTTT. Amino acids: CAISGYNSPLHF.

This clonotype was seen ten or more times. This chain uses TRBV7-3 with TRBJ2-5; 8 bases match TRBD1. CDR3 length equals 16 residues. Trimming at V came to 5 bases and at J to 5 bases, leaving 13 bases not matched to a gene. Germline V gene lookup returns CDR1 SGHTA and CDR2 FQGTGA. CDR3 in DNA: TGTGCCAGCAGCCCCCGGGACAGGCATCAGGGGGAGACCCAGTACTTC. This translates into CASSPRDRHQGETQYF.

At least ten counts were recorded for this clonotype. This chain connects TRBV27 to TRBJ2-3, with D uncertain. The V and J ends lost 5 bases and 4 bases respectively, with 13 bases between them. CDR1 MNHEY and CDR2 SMNVEV come from the germline V gene (reference sequence). The CDR3 totals 14 residues. Here the CDR3 reads CASSPSMSSDTQYF. CDR3 DNA: TGTGCCAGCAGTCCCTCGATGTCCTCAGATACGCAGTATTTT.

This clonotype was found many times. This chain joins TRBV20-1 and TRBJ2-7, with 8 bases lining up with TRBD1. Germline V gene sequence: CDR1 DFQATT, CDR2 SNEGSKA (reference sequence). The CDR3 covers 13 residues. V lost 3 bases to trimming and J lost 4 bases; unmatched junction nucleotides: 5. CDR3 sequence: CSASFRGPYEQYF. The CDR3 DNA is TGCAGTGCTAGTTTCAGGGGGCCTTACGAGCAGTACTTC.

In its sample, this clonotype was seen many times. The chain employs TRBV28 and TRBJ2-7; 8 positions match TRBD2. V lost 6 bases and J lost 1; bases outside the gene matches: 8. This CDR3 has 15 amino acids. CDR1 and CDR2 from the germline V gene are MDHEN and SYDVKM. The CDR3 spells CASSPGGATSYEQYF. The DNA of the CDR3 is TGTGCCAGCAGCCCCGGGGGGGCCACTTCCTACGAGCAGTACTTC.

The chain uses TRBV28 and TRBJ1-5; D is uncertain. The V gene lost 4 bases and the J gene lost 7 bases, with 5 bases spanning the gap. This CDR3 region has 11 residues. CDR1 and CDR2 (germline): MDHEN, SYDVKM. The CDR3, as DNA: TGTGCCAGCAGTTCCCAGCAGCCCCAGCATTTT. Protein sequence: CASSSQQPQHF.